The source of this T cell receptor (beta chain) is a study of spatial heterogeneity in lung cancer. About the research overall: PBMC collected at follow-up were sequenced when available, a median of around 2 years after resection.

Unique molecular identifiers, one per molecule, were present on every TCR cDNA molecule. TCRdb reprocessed the 5' RACE reads with MiXCR, giving one entry per CDR3 protein. The sample consists of around 110,000 distinct CDR3 sequences, roughly an eighth of them appearing once. Time point of the sample: blood at routine non-recurrence follow-up after resection. In each case, whole RNA from tumor, nontumor lung or frozen PBMC was sequenced unsorted. Ten or more counts support this clonotype. The CDR3 runs 18 residues. Germline V lookup: CDR1 SGHTA, CDR2 FQGNSA. Trimming pared 2 bases from V and 4 bases from J, leaving 21 bases between.

The TCR comes from a male donor with early-stage non-small cell lung cancer. Sequences were derived from PBMCs, sampled at follow-up. This rearrangement joins TRBV7-2 to TRBJ1-5; TRBD1 is a possible D gene (6 bases). For the CDR3, the DNA is TGTGCCAGCAGCTTATTCGGCAGGGGCGCCCTGATGAATCAGCCCCAGCATTTT. Protein: CASSLFGRGALMNQPQHF.